Sequencing of this T cell receptor beta chain was carried out in a study of T cells after somatic rescue of genetic block. There are 15 residues in the CDR3. Germline V lookup: CDR1 KGHSH, CDR2 LQKENI. Assay: immunoSEQ multiplex PCR; the TCRdb copy retains only in-frame clones and omits some. The profile shows about 15,000 clones, just over 70% of them singletons. Worth noting for this clone: An end of the junction differs from the germline gene, which may be a read error.

The sequencing sample was made of peripheral blood mononuclear cells (PBMCs). The TCR originated in a man between 18 and 35 years old. The chain has TRBV18 and TRBJ2-7, with D uncertain. The CDR3 protein is CASSPRITLSDEQYF. CDR3 in DNA: TGTGCCAGCTCACCGAGAATAACTCTCTCCGACGAGCAGTACTTC.